The 3 T cell receptor beta chains below all came from one sample that was sequenced in a study of post-analysis software for immune sequencing data. For these TCRs, the target antigens are not known. General study results and limits: Five or six TRBV segments, including TRBV5-6, TRBV5-1 and TRBV20-1, were more frequent in patients than controls.

Presence of unique molecular identifiers characterized the TCR beta cDNA libraries. TCRdb passed the PCR reads through MiXCR, listing each CDR3 protein once. Of 600,000 to 750,000 distinct CDR3 sequences listed, more than 50% are singletons. The material sequenced was blood. The receptors were gathered from a girl aged 2 to 10 with multiple sclerosis.

This clonotype was counted between two and nine times. The chain couples TRBV7-9 to TRBJ2-5, with no clear D. V lost 1 base and J lost 2, with 11 bases in between. The CDR3 sequence is 15 residues long. Per germline, CDR1 SEHNR and CDR2 FQNEAQ (reference sequence). CDR3 in amino acids: CASSLVAVEQETQYF. The DNA of the CDR3 is TGTGCCAGCAGCTTAGTGGCTGTAGAACAAGAGACCCAGTACTTC.

This clonotype was counted at least ten times. The rearrangement links TRBV6-6 to TRBJ2-5; D is uncertain. CDR1 and CDR2 from the germline V gene are MNHNY and SVGAGI (reference sequence). The V gene lost 2 bases and the J gene lost 5 bases, with 3 bases spanning the gap. The CDR3 sequence is 11 residues long. As DNA, the CDR3 is TGTGCCAGCAGTTACAAGGAGACCCAGTACTTC. Its protein is CASSYKETQYF.

V usage is TRBV7-9 and J usage is TRBJ2-4; 10 bases fit TRBD1. There are 16 residues in the CDR3. Germline V CDR1 and CDR2: SEHNR, FQNEAQ (reference sequence). With 2 bases clipped from V and 6 bases from J, the junction kept 7 bases outside the gene matches. The CDR3 loop is CASSLIRDRGLNIQYF. The DNA for the CDR3 is TGTGCCAGCAGCTTAATTAGGGACAGGGGTCTAAACATTCAGTACTTC.